This T cell receptor beta chain was recovered during a study of human T cells and chemical hapten exposure. This clonotype came up a few times. TCRdb re-called the RACE reads through MiXCR, storing one row per CDR3 protein. This table holds around 200,000 distinct CDR3 sequences, roughly 30% found once. The time point here: pre-sensitization, week 0. Treatment: therapeutic diphenylcyclopropenone sensitization with weekly scalp DPC. The CDR3 has 15 residues. Trimming stripped 0 bases from V and 0 bases from J, with 6 bases between. Germline CDR1 is LGHDT and CDR2 is YNNKEL (reference sequence). The material was whole blood, obtained in connection with sensitization to the hapten diphenylcyclopropenone (DPC). The chain joins TRBV3-1 to TRBJ1-3; unclear D gene. The origin of this receptor is a woman in her twenties or thirties with alopecia areata. Some clones in this sample may be carry-over from other donors' samples. This CDR3 reads CASSQDEVSGNTIYF. The CDR3 DNA is TGTGCCAGCAGCCAAGACGAGGTCTCTGGAAACACCATATATTTT.